This TCR beta chain was documented in a study of identical twins. Study findings and constraints: Monozygotic twins shared more out-of-frame TCR alpha than recombination models predicted. Twin pairs had excess sharing that was weaker in beta out-of-frame sequences.

This clonotype occurred many times. What it recognizes is unknown. TCRdb re-derived calls from the 5' RACE reads in MiXCR, one entry per CDR3 protein. Of hundreds of thousands of distinct CDR3 sequences listed, roughly 9.7% were seen once; the top ten hold approximately 6.5%. The donor group consisted entirely of healthy Caucasians. Per the germline V gene, CDR1 is MNHNS and CDR2 is SASEGT. Trimming pared 7 bases from V and 0 bases from J, leaving 7 bases between. This CDR3 contains 13 residues. The same specimen was also included in a second study, on yellow fever vaccine responses in identical twins.

Material for sequencing was CD8+ T cells sorted from blood. The chain carries TRBV6-1 and TRBJ1-5; D remains ambiguous. This clonotype originated in a woman in her late teens or twenties in good health. CDR3 loop: CASTGISNQPQHF. The DNA for the CDR3 is TGTGCCAGCACTGGGATTAGCAATCAGCCCCAGCATTTT.